These T cell receptor beta chains were read from a single sample in a study of T-cell memory formation after mild COVID-19. TCRdb analysed the 5' RACE reads with MiXCR anew, one entry per CDR3 protein. There are some 350,000 distinct CDR3 sequences in the sample; approximately 16% occur only once, and around 24% lies in the top ten. Material: PBMCs or a T cell subset sorted from them (not recorded which). These receptors were taken from a young man who had mild COVID-19 (a few samples of this study predate the infection). Cell type and time point are not known. Each CDR3 is given with its conserved first and last residue. A D gene is named only where the DNA matches it firmly. Expanded clones are given a class, and other clones once, few, many or no size at all.

J: TRBJ1-1; D: TRBD1; length: 15; V: TRBV7-9; size: few; DNA: TGTGCCAGCAGCGCCCGGGACAGGGGAGAGACTGAAGCTTTCTTT; CDR3: CASSARDRGETEAFF
J: TRBJ2-3; D: TRBD2; length: 15; V: TRBV6-5; size: many; DNA: TGTGCCAGCAGCCCTCTAGCGGGGTACACAGATACGCAGTATTTT; CDR3: CASSPLAGYTDTQYF
J: TRBJ2-7; D: TRBD2; length: 11; V: TRBV20-1; size: few; DNA: TGCAGCGGGGGGGGATCCTACGAGCAGTACTTC; CDR3: CSGGGSYEQYF
J: TRBJ1-2; D: NA; length: 15; V: TRBV6-5; size: few; DNA: TGTGCCAGCAGTTACTCTGGCCGGGCTAACTATGGCTACACCTTC; CDR3: CASSYSGRANYGYTF
J: TRBJ1-3; D: NA; length: 18; V: TRBV12-3/TRBV12-4; size: few; DNA: TGTGCCAGCAGTTCCTGGAATTTCAGGGGAATCGCTGGAAACACCATATATTTT; CDR3: CASSSWNFRGIAGNTIYF
J: TRBJ1-2; D: TRBD1; length: 15; V: TRBV7-9; size: NA; DNA: TGTGCCAGCAGTTCTCGACAGGGGGCGGGCTATGGCTACACCTTC; CDR3: CASSSRQGAGYGYTF
J: TRBJ2-2; D: TRBD2; length: 22; V: TRBV3-1; size: NA; DNA: TGTGCCAGCGGACCCCTGGGACTAGCGGGGGGCGAGGCCTCGGGTGGACTCGGGGAGCTGTTTTTT; CDR3: CASGPLGLAGGEASGGLGELFF
J: TRBJ2-2; D: TRBD1; length: 15; V: TRBV6-2/TRBV6-3; size: NA; DNA: TGTGCCAGCACACCCGGGACAGCGAACACCGGGGAGCTGTTTTTT; CDR3: CASTPGTANTGELFF
J: TRBJ1-1; D: NA; length: 14; V: TRBV5-1; size: NA; DNA: TGCGCCAGCAGCGGCACAGCAGGGAACACTGAAGCTTTCTTT; CDR3: CASSGTAGNTEAFF
J: TRBJ2-1; D: NA; length: 15; V: TRBV20-1; size: few; DNA: TGCAGTGCTGGAGACACACAGAGCTCCTACAATGAGCAGTTCTTC; CDR3: CSAGDTQSSYNEQFF
J: TRBJ2-1; D: TRBD2; length: 17; V: TRBV12-3/TRBV12-4; size: few; DNA: TGTGCCAGCTGGACTAGCGGGGGCCCTTACTCCTACAATGAGCAGTTCTTC; CDR3: CASWTSGGPYSYNEQFF
J: TRBJ2-3; D: TRBD2; length: 17; V: TRBV4-3; size: once; DNA: TGCGCCAGCAGCCAAAGGCTAGCGGGAGACGTAACAGATACGCAGTATTTT; CDR3: CASSQRLAGDVTDTQYF
J: TRBJ1-5; D: NA; length: 13; V: TRBV15; size: NA; DNA: TGTGCCACCAGCAGAGATCAGAATCAGCCCCAGCATTTT; CDR3: CATSRDQNQPQHF
J: TRBJ1-2; D: NA; length: 13; V: TRBV2; size: few; DNA: TGTGCCAGCAGTGTATCGGAAATTTATGGCTACACCTTC; CDR3: CASSVSEIYGYTF
J: TRBJ2-1; D: TRBD1; length: 14; V: TRBV4-3; size: few; DNA: TGCGCCAGCAGCCAAGGGACAGGAGACAATGAGCAGTTCTTC; CDR3: CASSQGTGDNEQFF
J: TRBJ1-3; D: TRBD1; length: 16; V: TRBV12-3/TRBV12-4; size: NA; DNA: TGTGCCAGCAGCCCTGAGACAGGGGTGTGGGGAAACACCATATATTTT; CDR3: CASSPETGVWGNTIYF
J: TRBJ2-3; D: NA; length: 13; V: TRBV5-1; size: many; DNA: TGCGCCAGCAGCTTTACCGGACATGATACGCAGTATTTT; CDR3: CASSFTGHDTQYF
J: TRBJ1-1; D: NA; length: 15; V: TRBV5-1; size: NA; DNA: TGCGCCAGCAGCGCGTGGGACAAAGAGAACACTGAAGCTTTCTTT; CDR3: CASSAWDKENTEAFF
J: TRBJ2-3; D: TRBD2; length: 16; V: TRBV7-2; size: many; DNA: TGTGCCAGCAGCTTGCCGGGACTAGCAGGCACAGATACGCAGTATTTT; CDR3: CASSLPGLAGTDTQYF
J: TRBJ2-5; D: NA; length: 17; V: TRBV7-2; size: NA; DNA: TGTGCCACCCGCCTGGGGTTGGGGCGGCTACGTCAAGAGACCCAGTACTTC; CDR3: CATRLGLGRLRQETQYF
J: TRBJ2-1; D: TRBD2; length: 16; V: TRBV4-3; size: NA; DNA: TGCGCCAGCAGCCAAGAATCGCTAGCGGGGGGCTATGAGCAGTTCTTC; CDR3: CASSQESLAGGYEQFF
J: TRBJ2-3; D: TRBD1; length: 14; V: TRBV2; size: few; DNA: TGTGCCAGGGCGACAGGGGACAGCACAGATACGCAGTATTTT; CDR3: CARATGDSTDTQYF
J: TRBJ1-2; D: NA; length: 14; V: TRBV7-2; size: many; DNA: TGTGCCAGCAGCCCCCGGACAGTGCGCTATGGCTACACCTTC; CDR3: CASSPRTVRYGYTF
J: TRBJ1-2; D: NA; length: 13; V: TRBV5-1; size: NA; DNA: TGCGCCAGCAGTCCTGGGCCTGGGGATGGCTACACCTTC; CDR3: CASSPGPGDGYTF
J: TRBJ2-5; D: NA; length: 16; V: TRBV4-1; size: NA; DNA: TGCGCCAGCAGCCCCTTCGGGACAAGGTCGGAAGAGACCCAGTACTTC; CDR3: CASSPFGTRSEETQYF
J: TRBJ2-5; D: NA; length: 14; V: TRBV7-2; size: NA; DNA: TGTGCCAGCAGCTTAATCCGCAGCCAAGAGACCCAGTACTTC; CDR3: CASSLIRSQETQYF
J: TRBJ1-5; D: TRBD1; length: 14; V: TRBV28; size: few; DNA: TGTGCCAGCAGTCCTCGACAGGGGTATCAGCCCCAGCATTTT; CDR3: CASSPRQGYQPQHF
J: TRBJ2-5; D: NA; length: 14; V: TRBV7-6; size: NA; DNA: TGTGCCAGCAGCTCGTCTCTAGCTTCGGAGACCCAGTACTTC; CDR3: CASSSSLASETQYF
J: TRBJ2-7; D: NA; length: 14; V: TRBV7-2; size: NA; DNA: TGTGCCAGCATCTTAGGCCCTACCCCCTACGAGCAGTACTTC; CDR3: CASILGPTPYEQYF
J: TRBJ2-1; D: NA; length: 17; V: TRBV24-1; size: many; DNA: TGTGCCACCAGTGGTCCCACGGGGGGCCCTCGGGGGAATGAGCAGTTCTTC; CDR3: CATSGPTGGPRGNEQFF
J: TRBJ2-2; D: NA; length: 15; V: TRBV6-5; size: few; DNA: TGTGCCAGCAGCTTCGGACCCTCCAACACCGGGGAGCTGTTTTTT; CDR3: CASSFGPSNTGELFF
J: TRBJ1-2; D: NA; length: 14; V: TRBV3-1; size: NA; DNA: TGTGCCAGCAGCCAATCGGAAGGGGGAAGTGGCTACACCTTC; CDR3: CASSQSEGGSGYTF
J: TRBJ2-1; D: NA; length: 13; V: TRBV2; size: NA; DNA: TGTGCCAGCTTAGCGTCGCTCTACAATGAGCAGTTCTTC; CDR3: CASLASLYNEQFF
J: TRBJ1-2; D: TRBD1; length: 11; V: TRBV5-1; size: few; DNA: TGCGCCACCGGACAGGGGAATGGCTACACCTTC; CDR3: CATGQGNGYTF
J: TRBJ1-6; D: NA; length: 14; V: TRBV5-1; size: few; DNA: TGCGCCAGCAGCGTACAGGGTCAGGATTCACCCCTCCACTTT; CDR3: CASSVQGQDSPLHF
J: TRBJ2-5; D: TRBD2; length: 15; V: TRBV5-1; size: NA; DNA: TGCGCCAGCAGCTGGGGGGGGACCAGCGCAGAGGGCCAGTACTTC; CDR3: CASSWGGTSAEGQYF